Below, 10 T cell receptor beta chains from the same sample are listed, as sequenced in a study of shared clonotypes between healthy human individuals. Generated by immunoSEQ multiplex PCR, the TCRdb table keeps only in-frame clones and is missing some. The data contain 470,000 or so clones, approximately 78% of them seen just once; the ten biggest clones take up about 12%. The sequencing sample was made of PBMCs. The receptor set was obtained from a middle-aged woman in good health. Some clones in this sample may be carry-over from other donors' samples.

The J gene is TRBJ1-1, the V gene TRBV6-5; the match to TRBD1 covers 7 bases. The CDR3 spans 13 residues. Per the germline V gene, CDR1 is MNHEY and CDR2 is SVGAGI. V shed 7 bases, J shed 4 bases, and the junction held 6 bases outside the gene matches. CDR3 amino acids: CASTRQGGTEAFF. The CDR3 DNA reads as TGTGCCAGCACTAGACAGGGCGGCACTGAAGCTTTCTTT.

DNA of the CDR3: TGTGCCAGTAGGTTAGACAGAGACTATGGCTACACCTTC. Translated, it gives CASRLDRDYGYTF. The V call is TRBV19, the J call TRBJ1-2; D may be TRBD1 (5 bases). Germline CDR1 and CDR2: LNHDA and SQIVND (reference sequence). V lost 6 bases, J lost 3 bases, and 11 bases lay in between. The CDR3 has 13 residues.

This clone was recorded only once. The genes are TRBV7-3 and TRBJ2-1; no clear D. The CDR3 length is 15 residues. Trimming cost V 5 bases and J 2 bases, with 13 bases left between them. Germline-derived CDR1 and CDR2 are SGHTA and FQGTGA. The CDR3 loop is CASSPRDTTYNEQFF. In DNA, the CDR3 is TGTGCCAGCAGCCCCCGAGACACCACCTACAATGAGCAGTTCTTC.

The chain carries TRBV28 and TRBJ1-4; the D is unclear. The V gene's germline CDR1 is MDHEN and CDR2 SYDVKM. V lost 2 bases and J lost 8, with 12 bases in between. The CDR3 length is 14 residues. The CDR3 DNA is TGTGCCAGCAGTTTAAGTGGAGCCTGGGAAAAACTGTTTTTT. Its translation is CASSLSGAWEKLFF. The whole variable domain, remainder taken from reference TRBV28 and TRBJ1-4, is DVKVTQSSRYLVKRTGEKVFLECVQDMDHENMFWYRQDPGLGLRLIYFSYDVKMKEKGDIPEGYSVSREKKERFSLILESASTNQTSMYLCASSLSGAWEKLFFGSGTQLSVL.

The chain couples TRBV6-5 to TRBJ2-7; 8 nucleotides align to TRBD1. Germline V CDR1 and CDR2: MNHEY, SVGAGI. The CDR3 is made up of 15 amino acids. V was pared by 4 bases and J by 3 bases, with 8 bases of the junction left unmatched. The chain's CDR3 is CASSSTGTGIYEQYF. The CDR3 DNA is TGTGCCAGCAGTTCAACCGGGACAGGAATCTACGAGCAGTACTTC.

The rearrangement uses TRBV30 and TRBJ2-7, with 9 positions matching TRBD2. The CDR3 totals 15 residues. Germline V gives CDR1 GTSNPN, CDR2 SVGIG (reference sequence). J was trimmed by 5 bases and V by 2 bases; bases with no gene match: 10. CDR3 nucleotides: TGTGCCTGGAGTCTAGGGTTAATAGCGGGAGACGAGCAGTACTTC. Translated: CAWSLGLIAGDEQYF.

Written as DNA, the CDR3 is TGTGCCAGCAGCTTAGGGAGGGAGGGCCTCGGTGAGCAGTTCTTC. Encoded protein: CASSLGREGLGEQFF. The chain is built from TRBV7-2 and TRBJ2-1, with 7 bases matching TRBD2. CDR3 length: 15 amino acids. J lost 9 bases, V lost 1 base, and 9 bases had no gene match. Per the germline V gene, CDR1 is SGHTA and CDR2 is FQGNSA.

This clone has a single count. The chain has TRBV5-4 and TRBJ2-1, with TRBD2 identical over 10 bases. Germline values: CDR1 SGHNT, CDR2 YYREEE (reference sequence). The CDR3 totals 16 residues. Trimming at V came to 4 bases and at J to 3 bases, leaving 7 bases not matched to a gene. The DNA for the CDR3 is TGTGCCAGCAGCCCCCCCCTAGCGGGGGACTACAATGAGCAGTTCTTC. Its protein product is CASSPPLAGDYNEQFF.

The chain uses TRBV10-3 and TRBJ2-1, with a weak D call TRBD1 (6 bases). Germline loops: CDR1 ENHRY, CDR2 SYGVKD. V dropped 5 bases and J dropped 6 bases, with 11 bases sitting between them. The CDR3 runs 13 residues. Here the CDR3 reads CAISPGTINEQFF. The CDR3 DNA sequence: TGTGCCATCAGTCCCGGGACAATCAATGAGCAGTTCTTC.

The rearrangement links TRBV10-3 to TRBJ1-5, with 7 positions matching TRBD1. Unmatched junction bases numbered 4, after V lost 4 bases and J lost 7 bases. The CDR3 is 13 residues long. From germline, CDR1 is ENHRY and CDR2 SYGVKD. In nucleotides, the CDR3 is TGTGCCATCAGTGGGCAGGGGGACCAGCCCCAGCATTTT. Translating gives CAISGQGDQPQHF.